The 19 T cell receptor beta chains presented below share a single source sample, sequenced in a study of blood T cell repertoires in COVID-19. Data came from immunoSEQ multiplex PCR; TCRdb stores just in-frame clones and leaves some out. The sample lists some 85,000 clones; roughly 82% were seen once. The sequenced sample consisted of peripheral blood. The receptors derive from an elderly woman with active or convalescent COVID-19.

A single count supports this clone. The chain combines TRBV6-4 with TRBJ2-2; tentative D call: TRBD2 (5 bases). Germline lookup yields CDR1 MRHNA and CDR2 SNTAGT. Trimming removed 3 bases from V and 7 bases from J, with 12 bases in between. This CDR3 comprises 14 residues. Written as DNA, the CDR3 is TGTGCCAGCAGTGAATTAGCGAATGGCGGGGAGCTGTTTTTT. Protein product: CASSELANGGELFF.

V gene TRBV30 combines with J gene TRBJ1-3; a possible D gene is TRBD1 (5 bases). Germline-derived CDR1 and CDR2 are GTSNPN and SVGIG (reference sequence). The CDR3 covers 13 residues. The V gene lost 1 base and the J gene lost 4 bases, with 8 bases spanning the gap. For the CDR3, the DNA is TGTGCCTGGAGTGCAGGGTTGGGAAACACCATATATTTT. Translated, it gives CAWSAGLGNTIYF.

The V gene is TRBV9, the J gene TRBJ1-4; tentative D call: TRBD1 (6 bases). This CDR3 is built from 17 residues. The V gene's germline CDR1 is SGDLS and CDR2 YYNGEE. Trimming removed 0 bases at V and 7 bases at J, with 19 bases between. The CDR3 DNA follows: TGTGCCAGCAGCGTAGGTGAAGGGAGGGGGATTGCTGAAAAACTGTTTTTT. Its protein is CASSVGEGRGIAEKLFF.

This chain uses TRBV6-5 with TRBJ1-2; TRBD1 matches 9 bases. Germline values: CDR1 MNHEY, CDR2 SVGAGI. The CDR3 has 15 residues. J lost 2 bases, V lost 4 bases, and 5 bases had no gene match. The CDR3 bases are TGTGCCAGCAGTTGGGGGACAGGGATAAACTATGGCTACACCTTC. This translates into CASSWGTGINYGYTF.

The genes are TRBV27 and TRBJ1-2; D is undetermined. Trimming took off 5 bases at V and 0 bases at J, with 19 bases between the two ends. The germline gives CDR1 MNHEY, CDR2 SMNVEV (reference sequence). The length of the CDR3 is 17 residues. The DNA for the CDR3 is TGTGCCAGCAGTCCGTCCGGAACAGCTTTAGCTAACTATGGCTACACCTTC. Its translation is CASSPSGTALANYGYTF.

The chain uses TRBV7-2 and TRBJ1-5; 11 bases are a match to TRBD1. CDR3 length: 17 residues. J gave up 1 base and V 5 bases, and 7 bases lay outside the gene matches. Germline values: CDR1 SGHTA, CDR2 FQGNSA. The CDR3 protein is CASSPRTGGQSNQPQHF. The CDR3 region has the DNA TGTGCCAGCAGCCCCCGGACAGGGGGCCAAAGCAATCAGCCCCAGCATTTT. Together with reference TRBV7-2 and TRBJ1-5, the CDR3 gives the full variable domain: GAGVSQSPSNKVTEKGKDVELRCDPISGHTALYWYRQSLGQGLEFLIYFQGNSAPDKSGLPSDRFSAERTGGSVSTLTIQRTQQEDSAVYLCASSPRTGGQSNQPQHFGDGTRLSIL.

Here the CDR3 reads CASSLDSVGELFF. The CDR3 region has the DNA TGTGCCAGCAGCTTAGATAGTGTCGGGGAGCTGTTTTTT. The chain employs TRBV7-3 and TRBJ2-2; D unresolved. The germline V and J ends were trimmed by 2 bases and 7 bases, with 8 bases remaining between them. The CDR3 has 13 residues. The germline V gene has CDR1 SGHTA and CDR2 FQGTGA.

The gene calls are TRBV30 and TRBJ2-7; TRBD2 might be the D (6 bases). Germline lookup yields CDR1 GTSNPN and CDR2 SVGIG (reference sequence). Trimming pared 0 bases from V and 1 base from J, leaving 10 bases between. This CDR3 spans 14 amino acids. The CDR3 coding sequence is TGTGCCTGGAGTGTTGCGGGGATATCCTACGAGCAGTACTTC. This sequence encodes CAWSVAGISYEQYF.

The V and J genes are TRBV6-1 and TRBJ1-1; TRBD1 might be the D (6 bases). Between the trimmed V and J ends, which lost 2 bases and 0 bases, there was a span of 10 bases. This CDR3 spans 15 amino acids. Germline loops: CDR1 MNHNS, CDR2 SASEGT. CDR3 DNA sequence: TGTGCCAGCAGTGAAAGGCAGGGGTTGAACACTGAAGCTTTCTTT. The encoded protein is CASSERQGLNTEAFF.

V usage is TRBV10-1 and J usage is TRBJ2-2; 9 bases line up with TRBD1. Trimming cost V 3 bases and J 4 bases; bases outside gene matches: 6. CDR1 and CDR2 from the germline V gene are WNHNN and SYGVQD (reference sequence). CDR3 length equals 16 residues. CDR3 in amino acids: CASSDLGQGVTGELFF. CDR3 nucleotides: TGCGCCAGCAGTGATCTGGGACAGGGCGTCACCGGGGAGCTGTTTTTT.

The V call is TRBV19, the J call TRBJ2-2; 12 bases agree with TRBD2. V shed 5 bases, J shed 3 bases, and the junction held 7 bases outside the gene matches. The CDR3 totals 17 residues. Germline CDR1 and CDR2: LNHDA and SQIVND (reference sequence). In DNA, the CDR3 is TGTGCCAGTAGTCCTCGGGGACTAGCGGGCGACACCGGGGAGCTGTTTTTT. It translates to CASSPRGLAGDTGELFF.

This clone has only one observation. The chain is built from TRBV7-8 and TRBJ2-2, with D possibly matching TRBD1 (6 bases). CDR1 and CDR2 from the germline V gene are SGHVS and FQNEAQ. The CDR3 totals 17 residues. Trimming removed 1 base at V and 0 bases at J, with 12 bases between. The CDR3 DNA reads TGTGCCAGCAGCTTAGTTCAGGACAGCCCGAACACCGGGGAGCTGTTTTTT. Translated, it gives CASSLVQDSPNTGELFF.

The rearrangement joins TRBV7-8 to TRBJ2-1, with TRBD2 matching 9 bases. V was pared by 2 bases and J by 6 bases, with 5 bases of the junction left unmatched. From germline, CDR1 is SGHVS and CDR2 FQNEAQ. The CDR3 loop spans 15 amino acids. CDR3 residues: CASSLSSGGSNEQFF. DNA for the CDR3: TGTGCCAGCAGCTTAAGTAGCGGGGGCTCCAATGAGCAGTTCTTC.

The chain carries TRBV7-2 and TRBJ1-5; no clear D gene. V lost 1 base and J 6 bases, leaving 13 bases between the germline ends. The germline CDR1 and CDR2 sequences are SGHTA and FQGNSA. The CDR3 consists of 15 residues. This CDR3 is CASSLGRYSGQPQHF. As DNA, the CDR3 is TGTGCCAGCAGCTTAGGACGGTATAGCGGTCAGCCCCAGCATTTT.

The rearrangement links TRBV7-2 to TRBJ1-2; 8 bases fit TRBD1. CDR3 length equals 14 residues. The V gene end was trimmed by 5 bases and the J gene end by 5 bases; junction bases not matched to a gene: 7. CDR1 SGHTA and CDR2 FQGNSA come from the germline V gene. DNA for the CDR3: TGTGCCAGCAGCCAAAGGGACAGGAGATATGGCTACACCTTC. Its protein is CASSQRDRRYGYTF.

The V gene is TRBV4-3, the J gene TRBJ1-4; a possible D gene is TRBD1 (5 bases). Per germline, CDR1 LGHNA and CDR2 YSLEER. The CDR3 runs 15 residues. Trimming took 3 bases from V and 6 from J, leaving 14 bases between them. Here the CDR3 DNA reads TGCGCCAGCAGCCATGACTCCCGGGGGGATGAAAAACTGTTTTTT. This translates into CASSHDSRGDEKLFF.

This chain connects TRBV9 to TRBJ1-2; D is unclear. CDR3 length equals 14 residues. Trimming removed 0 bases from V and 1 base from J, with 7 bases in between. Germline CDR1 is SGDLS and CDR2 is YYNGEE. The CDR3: CASSVGPLNYGYTF. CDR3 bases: TGTGCCAGCAGCGTAGGGCCCCTTAACTATGGCTACACCTTC.

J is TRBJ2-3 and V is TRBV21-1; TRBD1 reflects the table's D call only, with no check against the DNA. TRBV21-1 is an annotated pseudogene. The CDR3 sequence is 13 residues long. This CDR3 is CASNRTATDTQYF. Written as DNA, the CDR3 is TGTGCCAGCAACAGGACAGCCACAGATACGCAGTATTTT.

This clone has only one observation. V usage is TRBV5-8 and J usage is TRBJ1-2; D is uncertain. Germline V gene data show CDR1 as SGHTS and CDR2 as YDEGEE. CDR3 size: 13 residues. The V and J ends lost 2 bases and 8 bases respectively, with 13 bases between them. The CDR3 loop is CASSFRPTRGYTF. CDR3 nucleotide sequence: TGTGCCAGCAGCTTCAGACCCACGCGGGGCTACACCTTC. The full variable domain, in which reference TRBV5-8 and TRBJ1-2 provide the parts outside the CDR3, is EAGVTQSPTHLIKTRGQQATLRCSPISGHTSVYWYQQALGLGLQFLLWYDEGEERNRGNFPPRFSGRQFPNYSSELNVNALELEDSALYLCASSFRPTRGYTFGSGTRLTVV.